The 30 T cell receptor beta chains presented below share a single source sample, sequenced in a study of T cells after yellow fever vaccination. TCRdb processed the 5' RACE reads anew with MiXCR; each CDR3 protein has one entry. The sample gives hundreds of thousands of distinct CDR3 sequences, less than 20% of which show up once; approximately 15% is in the top ten. The material was PBMCs, obtained 4 to 5 days after the first yellow fever vaccination. Source of these receptors: a man younger than 35 who received the YFV17D yellow fever vaccine.

CDR3 sequence (DNA): TGTGCCAGCAGCTTGGAATATCGGGGCGCTAGCACAGATACGCAGTATTTT. This sequence encodes CASSLEYRGASTDTQYF. The chain joins TRBV5-5 to TRBJ2-3, with D tentatively TRBD1 or TRBD2 (5 bases each). V was trimmed by 0 bases and J by 0 bases, leaving 14 bases between them. The germline CDR1 and CDR2 sequences are SGHKS and YYEKEE (reference sequence). The CDR3 contains 17 residues.

This sequence joins TRBV9 and TRBJ2-2; D tentatively fits TRBD1 or TRBD2 (5 bases each). The CDR3 is made up of 15 amino acids. V lost 0 bases and J lost 3, with 9 bases in between. Germline V CDR1 and CDR2: SGDLS, YYNGEE. CDR3 sequence: CASSVGRGDTGELFF. The CDR3 bases are TGTGCCAGCAGCGTAGGACGGGGCGACACCGGGGAGCTGTTTTTT.

This rearrangement joins TRBV7-2 to TRBJ2-7; D perhaps matches TRBD1 (6 bases). The germline gives CDR1 SGHTA, CDR2 FQGNSA. This CDR3 spans 14 amino acids. V lost 2 bases and J lost 2, with 10 bases in between. CDR3 region: CASSLQGIPYEQYV. The CDR3 DNA reads TGTGCCAGCAGCTTACAGGGGATCCCCTACGAGCAGTACGTC.

This sequence joins TRBV12-3 or TRBV12-4 and TRBJ2-6; D remains unclear. The V and J ends lost 6 bases and 1 base respectively, with 13 bases between them. The length of the CDR3 is 16 residues. The CDR3, as DNA: TGTGCCAGCAGCGGAGAGTGGGGATCTGGGGCCAACGTCCTGACTTTC. This gives the protein CASSGEWGSGANVLTF.

This clonotype has a count of ten or more. The rearrangement joins TRBV7-3 to TRBJ2-1; 15 nucleotides match TRBD2. This CDR3 has 15 residues. Germline V CDR1 and CDR2: SGHTA, FQGTGA. The V gene end was trimmed by 4 bases and the J gene end by 9 bases; junction bases not matched to a gene: 4. The CDR3 sequence: CASSWTSGGAGEQFF. The CDR3, as DNA: TGTGCCAGCAGCTGGACTAGCGGGGGGGCGGGTGAGCAGTTCTTC.

In its sample, this clonotype was seen a few times. The J gene is TRBJ1-2, the V gene TRBV5-4; tentative D call: TRBD1 (6 bases). CDR3 length: 15 residues. Per the germline V gene, CDR1 is SGHNT and CDR2 is YYREEE (reference sequence). Trimming stripped 0 bases from V and 5 bases from J, with 14 bases between. The CDR3 sequence: CASSLGGGHGYGYTF. CDR3 sequence (DNA): TGTGCCAGCAGCTTGGGGGGGGGACACGGATATGGCTACACCTTC.

The V and J genes are TRBV30 and TRBJ2-7; 9 bases align to TRBD2. J gave up 0 bases and V 0 bases, and 3 bases lay outside the gene matches. Germline values: CDR1 GTSNPN, CDR2 SVGIG (reference sequence). This CDR3 has 15 amino acids. CDR3 amino acids: CAWSVRLAASYEQYF. The CDR3 coding sequence is TGTGCCTGGAGTGTACGACTAGCGGCCTCCTACGAGCAGTACTTC.

This chain connects TRBV12-5 to TRBJ2-7, with D unclear. The CDR3 sequence is 16 residues long. V was pared by 0 bases and J by 3 bases, with 15 bases between. Germline assignment: CDR1 LGHNT and CDR2 FRNRAP. CDR3 loop: CASGLVLGLENYEQYF. DNA for the CDR3: TGTGCTAGTGGTTTGGTACTTGGGTTGGAGAACTACGAGCAGTACTTC.

The chain is built from TRBV5-1 and TRBJ2-3; 9 bases map to TRBD2. CDR1 SGHRS and CDR2 YFSETQ come from the germline V gene. The CDR3 runs to 18 residues. Germline trimming cut 1 base from V and 3 bases from J; bases unmatched to any gene: 12. The CDR3 loop reads CASSLFSSGAPGTDTQYF. CDR3 nucleotides: TGCGCCAGCAGCTTGTTCTCTAGCGGGGCCCCCGGGACAGATACGCAGTATTTT.

The sample holds a few counts of this clonotype. The chain couples TRBV20-1 to TRBJ2-1, with 10 bases aligning to TRBD2. CDR1 is DFQATT, CDR2 SNEGSKA, per germline (reference sequence). V dropped 6 bases and J dropped 4; count of bases not matched to a gene: 9. The CDR3 is 15 residues long. The CDR3 region has the DNA TGCAGTGCCGGACTTGCTAGCGGGGGATACAATGAGCAGTTCTTC. Translation gives CSAGLASGGYNEQFF.

This clonotype has a count of ten or more. The chain carries TRBV29-1 and TRBJ2-1; D is undetermined. Germline-derived CDR1 and CDR2 are SQVTM and ANQGSEA. V was cut by 0 bases and J by 5 bases, with 11 bases left in between. There are 14 residues in the CDR3. The CDR3 coding sequence is TGCAGCGTTGAAGATTGGAACCCCAACAATGAGCAGTTCTTC. Residues: CSVEDWNPNNEQFF.

The rearrangement uses TRBV11-3 and TRBJ2-2, with 11 bases identical to TRBD2. The V and J ends lost 5 bases and 0 bases, in that order; junction bases with no gene match: 5. CDR3 size: 17 residues. Germline CDR1 and CDR2: SGHNT and YENEEA. CDR3 sequence (DNA): TGTGCCAGCAGCCCCGGGACTAGCGGTGCGAACACCGGGGAGCTGTTTTTT. Its translation: CASSPGTSGANTGELFF.

The chain carries TRBV3-1 and TRBJ2-4; 8 bases match TRBD2. After removal of 0 bases from V and 8 bases from J, the junction contained 24 bases not matched to a gene. CDR3 length: 21 residues. Per germline, CDR1 LGHDT and CDR2 YNNKEL (reference sequence). The CDR3 region is CASSQDLSGGPQEGDEDIQYF. The CDR3 DNA is TGTGCCAGCAGCCAAGATCTCAGCGGGGGTCCCCAGGAAGGGGATGAAGACATTCAGTACTTC. Together with reference TRBV3-1 and TRBJ2-4, the CDR3 gives the full variable domain: DTAVSQTPKYLVTQMGNDKSIKCEQNLGHDTMYWYKQDSKKFLKIMFSYNNKELIINETVPNRFSPKSPDKAHLNLHINSLELGDSAVYFCASSQDLSGGPQEGDEDIQYFGAGTRLSVL.

The chain is built from TRBV18 and TRBJ1-4, with a weak D call TRBD1 (5 bases). V was trimmed by 8 bases and J by 6 bases, leaving 13 bases between them. CDR1 is KGHSH and CDR2 is LQKENI in the germline V gene. The CDR3 has 13 amino acids. In DNA form, the CDR3 reads TGTGCCAGCGCCGAGGAACAGGATGAAAAACTGTTTTTT. Its translation is CASAEEQDEKLFF.

The gene calls are TRBV11-2 and TRBJ2-3; no clear D. Germline assignment: CDR1 SGHAT and CDR2 FQNNGV. The CDR3 contains 16 residues. Trimming shortened V by 1 base and J by 0 bases, and 11 bases separated the two germline ends. For the CDR3, the DNA is TGTGCCAGCAGCTTAGGATCCGAGCTTAGCACAGATACGCAGTATTTT. Protein sequence: CASSLGSELSTDTQYF.

The J gene is TRBJ1-6, the V gene TRBV12-3 or TRBV12-4; D is perhaps TRBD1 (6 bases). Trimming pared 5 bases from V and 10 bases from J, leaving 21 bases between. CDR3 size: 16 residues. This CDR3 reads CASSPRFQGLQSPLHF. CDR3 sequence (DNA): TGTGCCAGCAGTCCCCGGTTTCAGGGGTTGCAGTCACCCCTCCACTTT.

The table lists this clonotype with a few counts. This chain connects TRBV4-2 to TRBJ1-6; D unresolved. CDR1 and CDR2 from the germline V gene are LGHNA and YNFKEQ. V was clipped by 0 bases and J by 8 bases, with 5 bases between them. The CDR3 extends over 13 amino acids. CDR3 nucleotide sequence: TGTGCCAGCAGCCAAGAAAATGATTCACCCCTCCACTTT. It is translated as CASSQENDSPLHF.

This clonotype was detected a few times. V usage is TRBV3-1 and J usage is TRBJ2-7; the D gene is possibly TRBD2 (5 bases). This CDR3 is built from 15 residues. Germline V gene data show CDR1 as LGHDT and CDR2 as YNNKEL (reference sequence). The germline V and J ends were trimmed by 3 bases and 2 bases, with 14 bases remaining between them. The CDR3 nucleotides are TGTGCCAGCAGCCAGGGTGGCGGGTACCCCTACGAGCAGTACTTC. As protein: CASSQGGGYPYEQYF.

This clonotype was recorded at least ten times. The V gene is TRBV10-1, the J gene TRBJ2-7; 8 nucleotides line up with TRBD1. With V trimmed by 2 bases and J by 3 bases, 9 bases remained unmatched. CDR3 length: 16 residues. Germline V gives CDR1 WNHNN, CDR2 SYGVQD (reference sequence). Here the CDR3 DNA reads TGCGCCAGCAGTGAGGGTCCCGGGACAGGCGACTACGAGCAGTACTTC. This gives the protein CASSEGPGTGDYEQYF.

Here the CDR3 DNA reads TGTGCCAGCAGCGTAGTACAGGATAATTCACCCCTCCACTTT. It codes for CASSVVQDNSPLHF. This chain links TRBV9 with TRBJ1-6; possible D gene TRBD1, 5 bases. There are 14 residues in the CDR3. V shed 0 bases and J shed 5 bases, with 6 bases lying between them. Germline CDR1 reads SGDLS; CDR2 reads YYNGEE.

This clonotype was counted between two and nine times. V usage is TRBV6-2 or TRBV6-3 and J usage is TRBJ1-2, with D perhaps TRBD1 (6 bases). The germline V and J ends were trimmed by 6 bases and 2 bases, with 16 bases remaining between them. From germline, CDR1 is MNHEY and CDR2 SVGEGT. The CDR3 is made up of 15 amino acids. CDR3 residues: CASSTLRGSNYGYTF. The CDR3 nucleotides are TGTGCCAGCAGCACCCTTAGGGGGTCGAACTATGGCTACACCTTC.

This clonotype has only a few counts. V and J are TRBV2 and TRBJ2-2; D possibly uses TRBD1 or TRBD2 (5 bases each). The CDR3 sequence is 15 residues long. Germline CDR1 reads SNHLY; CDR2 reads FYNNEI. Trimming took off 7 bases at V and 0 bases at J, with 12 bases between the two ends. This chain's CDR3 is CASKGRLPNTGELFF. The CDR3 region has the DNA TGTGCCAGCAAGGGACGGCTACCGAACACCGGGGAGCTGTTTTTT.

The chain carries TRBV12-3 or TRBV12-4 and TRBJ2-1; TRBD2 agrees at 16 bases. CDR3 length: 14 amino acids. The trim removed 5 bases at V and 12 bases at J, leaving 4 bases unmatched. The chain's CDR3 is CASSGTSGGVGQFF. The CDR3, as DNA: TGTGCCAGCAGTGGGACTAGCGGGGGGGTGGGGCAGTTCTTC.

V is TRBV7-9 and J is TRBJ1-3, with a possible D match to TRBD1 (6 bases). CDR1 and CDR2 (germline): SEHNR, FQNEAQ (reference sequence). CDR3 length: 15 amino acids. Between the trimmed V and J ends, which lost 5 bases and 2 bases, there was a span of 13 bases. Here the CDR3 DNA reads TGTGCCAGCAGCCAAAGAGGGGGACCTGGAAACACCATATATTTT. Protein: CASSQRGGPGNTIYF.

Only a few counts were recorded for this clonotype. The chain joins TRBV10-3 to TRBJ2-7, with D perhaps matching TRBD2 (6 bases). V gave up 0 bases and J gave up 0 bases, with 9 bases separating them. Germline loops: CDR1 ENHRY, CDR2 SYGVKD. The CDR3 length is 15 residues. This CDR3 is CAISESAGSSYEQYF. The CDR3 bases are TGTGCCATCAGTGAGTCCGCGGGGTCCTCCTACGAGCAGTACTTC.

The chain recombines TRBV24-1 with TRBJ1-6; 10 bases map to TRBD1. This CDR3 contains 14 residues. Losses at the gene ends were 6 bases for V and 7 bases for J; bases not matched to a gene: 2. Looked up from germline, CDR1 is KGHDR and CDR2 is SFDVKD. The CDR3 DNA follows: TGTGCCACCAGTCCGGGACAGGGGAATTCACCCCTCCACTTT. Protein product: CATSPGQGNSPLHF.

This clonotype was counted a few times. This chain joins TRBV7-9 and TRBJ2-1; D gene unclear. Germline CDR1 reads SEHNR; CDR2 reads FQNEAQ (reference sequence). The V and J ends lost 11 bases and 5 bases respectively, with 7 bases between them. The CDR3 loop spans 10 amino acids. The CDR3, as DNA: TGTGCCGGCGCCCACAATGAGCAGTTCTTC. This translates into CAGAHNEQFF.

There are a few counts of this clonotype. This sequence joins TRBV6-2 or TRBV6-3 and TRBJ1-1, with 11 positions matching TRBD1. Germline-derived CDR1 and CDR2 are MNHEY and SVGEGT. The trim removed 6 bases at V and 10 bases at J, leaving 7 bases unmatched. CDR3 length equals 13 residues. The CDR3 loop is CASRGQGETSAFF. The CDR3 nucleotides are TGTGCCAGCAGGGGACAGGGGGAAACTTCAGCTTTCTTT.

There are many counts of this clonotype. This chain connects TRBV5-1 to TRBJ2-2; possibly TRBD2 for D (6 bases). Germline V lookup: CDR1 SGHRS, CDR2 YFSETQ. Between the trimmed V and J ends, which lost 4 bases and 7 bases, there was a span of 20 bases. This CDR3 is 16 amino acids long. DNA for the CDR3: TGCGCCAGCAGCCCCTTTTTCGGAGGGGAGGACGGGGAGCTGTTTTTT. Its protein product is CASSPFFGGEDGELFF. Together with reference TRBV5-1 and TRBJ2-2, the CDR3 gives the full variable domain: KAGVTQTPRYLIKTRGQQVTLSCSPISGHRSVSWYQQTPGQGLQFLFEYFSETQRNKGNFPGRFSGRQFSNSRSEMNVSTLELGDSALYLCASSPFFGGEDGELFFGEGSRLTVL.

This chain connects TRBV7-2 to TRBJ2-5, with unresolved D. Trimming left V 6 bases short and J 2 bases short, with 10 bases between. From germline, CDR1 is SGHTA and CDR2 FQGNSA. The CDR3 length is 13 residues. CDR3 sequence (DNA): TGTGCCAGCAGTCCCGAGACACAAGAGACCCAGTACTTC. Encoded protein: CASSPETQETQYF.